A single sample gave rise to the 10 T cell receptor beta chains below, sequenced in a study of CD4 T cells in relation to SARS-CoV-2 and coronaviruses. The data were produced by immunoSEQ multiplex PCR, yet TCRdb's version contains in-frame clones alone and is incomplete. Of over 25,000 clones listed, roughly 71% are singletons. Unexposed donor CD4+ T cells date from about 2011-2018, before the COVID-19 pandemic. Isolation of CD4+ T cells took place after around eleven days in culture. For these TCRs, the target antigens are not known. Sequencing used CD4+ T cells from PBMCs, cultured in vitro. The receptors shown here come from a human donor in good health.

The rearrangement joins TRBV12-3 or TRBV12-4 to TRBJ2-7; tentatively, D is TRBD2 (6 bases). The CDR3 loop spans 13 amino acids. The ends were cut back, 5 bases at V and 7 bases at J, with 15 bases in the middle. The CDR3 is CASSPREQGEQYF. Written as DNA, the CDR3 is TGTGCCAGCAGTCCCCGGGAGCAAGGAGAGCAGTACTTC.

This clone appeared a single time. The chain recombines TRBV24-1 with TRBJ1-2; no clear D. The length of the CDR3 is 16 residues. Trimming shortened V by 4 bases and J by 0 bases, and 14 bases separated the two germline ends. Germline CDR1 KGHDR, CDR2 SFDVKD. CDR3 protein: CATSDPQRGSNYGYTF. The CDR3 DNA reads TGTGCCACCAGTGACCCTCAACGGGGATCTAACTATGGCTACACCTTC.

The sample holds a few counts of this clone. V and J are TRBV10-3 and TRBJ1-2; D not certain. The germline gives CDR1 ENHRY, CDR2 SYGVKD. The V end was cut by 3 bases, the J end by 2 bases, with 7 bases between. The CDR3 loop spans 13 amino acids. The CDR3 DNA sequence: TGTGCCATCAGTGATTCGGGGAACTATGGCTACACCTTC. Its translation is CAISDSGNYGYTF.

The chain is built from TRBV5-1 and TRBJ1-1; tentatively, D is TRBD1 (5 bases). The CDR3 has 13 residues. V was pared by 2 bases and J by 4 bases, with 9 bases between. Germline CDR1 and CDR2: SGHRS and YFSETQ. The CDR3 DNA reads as TGCGCCAGCAGCTTCCAGGGAGGCACTGAAGCTTTCTTT. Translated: CASSFQGGTEAFF.

As DNA, the CDR3 is TGCGCCAGCAGTGAAGGTAGCGGGGTGTGTAGAGATACGCAGTATTTT. This codes for CASSEGSGVCRDTQYF. The V gene is TRBV10-1, the J gene TRBJ2-3; 8 nucleotides agree with TRBD2. CDR3 length: 16 amino acids. V trimming: 3 bases; J trimming: 5 bases; junction bases outside the gene matches: 10. The germline V gene has CDR1 WNHNN and CDR2 SYGVQD (reference sequence).

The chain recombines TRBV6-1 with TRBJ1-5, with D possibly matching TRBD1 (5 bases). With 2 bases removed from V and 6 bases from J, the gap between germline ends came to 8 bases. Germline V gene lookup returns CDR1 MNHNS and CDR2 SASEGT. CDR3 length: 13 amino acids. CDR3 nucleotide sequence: TGTGCCAGCAGTGAAAGTAGGGGTCAGCCCCAGCATTTT. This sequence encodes CASSESRGQPQHF.

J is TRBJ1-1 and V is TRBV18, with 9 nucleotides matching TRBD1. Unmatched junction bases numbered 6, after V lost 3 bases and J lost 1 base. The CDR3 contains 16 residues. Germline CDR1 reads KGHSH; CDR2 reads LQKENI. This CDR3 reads CASSPSRDRENTEAFF. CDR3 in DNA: TGTGCCAGCTCACCGTCCCGGGACAGGGAGAACACTGAAGCTTTCTTT.

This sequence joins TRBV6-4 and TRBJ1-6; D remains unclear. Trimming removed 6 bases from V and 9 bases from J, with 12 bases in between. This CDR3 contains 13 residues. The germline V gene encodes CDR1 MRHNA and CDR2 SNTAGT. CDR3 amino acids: CASSPGGSSPLHF. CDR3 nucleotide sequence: TGTGCCAGCAGCCCCGGCGGCTCTTCACCCCTCCACTTT.

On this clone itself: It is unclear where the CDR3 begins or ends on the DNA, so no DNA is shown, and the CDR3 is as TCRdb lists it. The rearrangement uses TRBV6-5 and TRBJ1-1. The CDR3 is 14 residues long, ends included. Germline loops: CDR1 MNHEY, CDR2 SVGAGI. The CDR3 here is CASSSSDGSSLAFF.

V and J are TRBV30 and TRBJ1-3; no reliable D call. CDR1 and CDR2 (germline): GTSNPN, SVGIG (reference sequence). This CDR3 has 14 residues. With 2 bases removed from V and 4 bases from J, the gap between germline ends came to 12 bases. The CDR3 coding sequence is TGTGCCTGGAGTCCAGGTGGGATGGGAAACACCATATATTTT. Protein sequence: CAWSPGGMGNTIYF.